This T cell receptor (beta chain) was sequenced during a study of blood T cell repertoires in COVID-19. Across the study: There were acute and convalescent COVID-19 samples, and they came from the United States, Italy and Spain.

Generated by immunoSEQ multiplex PCR, the TCRdb table keeps only in-frame clones and is missing some. Seen here are some 140,000 clones, 84% observed once, and the top ten hold 5.5%. All enrollees were about 18 to 100 years old and from about 25 US areas. Cohort allocation depended upon clinical history that participants reported. The clonotype originates from a man between 40 and 49 years old with acute COVID-19. Sequenced sample: PBMCs or T cells enriched from blood (not recorded which).

CDR3 nucleotide sequence: TGTGCCAGCAGCCAAGATGGCCTAGCGGGAGACTCTGGGGCCAACGTCCTGACTTTC. It is translated as CASSQDGLAGDSGANVLTF. The rearrangement links TRBV3-1 (or the pseudogene TRBV3-2) to TRBJ2-6; 10 bases agree with TRBD2. CDR1 LGHDT and CDR2 YNNKEL come from the germline V gene (reference sequence). The CDR3 has 19 amino acids. Trimming cost V 0 bases and J 0 bases; bases outside gene matches: 5.